This T cell receptor beta chain was documented in a study of blood T cell repertoires in COVID-19. CDR3 length: 14 amino acids. Germline V gene sequence: CDR1 LGHNA, CDR2 YNFKEQ. Trimming at V came to 2 bases and at J to 4 bases, leaving 3 bases not matched to a gene. TCRdb's copy holds only in-frame clones and misses some; the assay was immunoSEQ multiplex PCR. The sample includes about 160,000 clones, around 89% of them seen just once. Sequenced sample: PBMCs or T cells enriched from blood (not recorded which). The TCR sequence derives from a woman aged 45-65 years who had recovered from COVID-19. The chain joins TRBV4-2 to TRBJ1-1, with TRBD1 identical over 8 bases. The CDR3 here is CASSQTGGITEAFF. The CDR3 DNA reads TGTGCCAGCAGCCAAACAGGGGGGATCACTGAAGCTTTCTTT.